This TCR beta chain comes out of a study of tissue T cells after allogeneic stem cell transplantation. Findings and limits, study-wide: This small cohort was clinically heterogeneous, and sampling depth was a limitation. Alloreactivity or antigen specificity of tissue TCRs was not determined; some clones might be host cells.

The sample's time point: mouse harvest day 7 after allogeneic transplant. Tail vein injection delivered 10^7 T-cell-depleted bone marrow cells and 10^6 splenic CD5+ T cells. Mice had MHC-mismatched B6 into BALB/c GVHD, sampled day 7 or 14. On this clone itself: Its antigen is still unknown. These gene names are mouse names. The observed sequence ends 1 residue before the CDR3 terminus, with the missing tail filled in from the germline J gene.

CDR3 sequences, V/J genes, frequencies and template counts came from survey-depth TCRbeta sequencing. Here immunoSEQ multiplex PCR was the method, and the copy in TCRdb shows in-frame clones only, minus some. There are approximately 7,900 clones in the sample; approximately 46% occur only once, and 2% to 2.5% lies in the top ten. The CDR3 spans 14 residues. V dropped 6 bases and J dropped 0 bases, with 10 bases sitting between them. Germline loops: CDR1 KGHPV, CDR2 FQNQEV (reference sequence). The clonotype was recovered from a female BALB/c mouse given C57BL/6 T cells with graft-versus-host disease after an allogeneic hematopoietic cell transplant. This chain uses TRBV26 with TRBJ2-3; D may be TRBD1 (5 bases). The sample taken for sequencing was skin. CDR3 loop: CASSRQSSAETLYF. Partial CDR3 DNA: TGTGCCAGCAGCAGACAGTCTAGTGCAGAAACGCTGTAT.